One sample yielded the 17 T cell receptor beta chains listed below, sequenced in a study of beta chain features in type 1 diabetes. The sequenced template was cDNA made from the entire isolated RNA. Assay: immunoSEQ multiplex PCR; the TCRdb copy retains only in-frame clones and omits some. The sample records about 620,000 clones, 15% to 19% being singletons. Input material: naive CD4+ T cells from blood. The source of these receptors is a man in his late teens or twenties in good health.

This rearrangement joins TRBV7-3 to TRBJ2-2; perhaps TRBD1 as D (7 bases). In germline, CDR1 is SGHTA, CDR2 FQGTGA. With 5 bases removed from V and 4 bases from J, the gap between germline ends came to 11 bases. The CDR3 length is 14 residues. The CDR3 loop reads CASSPQGGTGELFF. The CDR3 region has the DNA TGTGCCAGCAGCCCCCAGGGGGGCACCGGGGAGCTGTTTTTT.

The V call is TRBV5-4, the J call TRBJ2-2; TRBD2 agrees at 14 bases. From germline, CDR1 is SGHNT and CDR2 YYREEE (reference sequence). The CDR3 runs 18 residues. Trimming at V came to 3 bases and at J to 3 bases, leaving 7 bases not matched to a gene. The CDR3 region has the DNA TGTGCCAGCAGCTCCTACAGGACTAGCGGGAGGTACACCGGGGAGCTGTTTTTT. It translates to CASSSYRTSGRYTGELFF.

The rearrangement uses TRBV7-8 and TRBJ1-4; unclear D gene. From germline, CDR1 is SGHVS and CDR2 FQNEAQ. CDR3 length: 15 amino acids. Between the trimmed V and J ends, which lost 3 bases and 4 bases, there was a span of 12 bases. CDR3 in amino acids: CASSFSDQFNEKLFF. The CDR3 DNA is TGTGCCAGCAGCTTTTCAGATCAATTTAATGAAAAACTGTTTTTT.

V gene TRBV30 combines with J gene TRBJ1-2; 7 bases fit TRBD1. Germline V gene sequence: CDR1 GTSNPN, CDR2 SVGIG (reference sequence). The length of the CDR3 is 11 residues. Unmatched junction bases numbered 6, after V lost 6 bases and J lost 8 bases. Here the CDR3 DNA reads TGTGCCTGTGAGGGGGCGTGGGGCTACACCTTC. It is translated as CACEGAWGYTF.

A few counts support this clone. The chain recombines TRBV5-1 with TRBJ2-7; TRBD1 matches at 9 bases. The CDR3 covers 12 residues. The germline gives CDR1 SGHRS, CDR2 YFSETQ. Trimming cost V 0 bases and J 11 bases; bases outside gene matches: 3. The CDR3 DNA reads TGCGCCAGCAGCTTGGGGACAGGGGCGGAGTACTTC. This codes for CASSLGTGAEYF.

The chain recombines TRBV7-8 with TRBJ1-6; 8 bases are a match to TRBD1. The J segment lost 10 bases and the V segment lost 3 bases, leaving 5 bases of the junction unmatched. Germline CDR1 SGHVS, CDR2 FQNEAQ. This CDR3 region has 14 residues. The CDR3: CASSFRQGYSPLHF. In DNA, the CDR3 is TGTGCCAGCAGCTTCCGACAGGGGTACTCACCCCTCCACTTT.

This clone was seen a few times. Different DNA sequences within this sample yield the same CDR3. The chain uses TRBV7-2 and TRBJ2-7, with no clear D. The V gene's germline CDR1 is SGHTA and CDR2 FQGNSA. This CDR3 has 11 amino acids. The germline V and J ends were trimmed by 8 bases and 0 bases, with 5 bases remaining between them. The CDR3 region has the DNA TGTGCCAGCGGCAGCTCCTACGAGCAGTACTTC. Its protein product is CASGSSYEQYF.

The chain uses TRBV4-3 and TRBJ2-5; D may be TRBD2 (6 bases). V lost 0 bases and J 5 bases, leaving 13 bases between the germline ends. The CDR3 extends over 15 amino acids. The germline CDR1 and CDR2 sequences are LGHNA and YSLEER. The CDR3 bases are TGCGCCAGCAGCCAAGATGGAGGGTTTAGGGAGACCCAGTACTTC. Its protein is CASSQDGGFRETQYF.

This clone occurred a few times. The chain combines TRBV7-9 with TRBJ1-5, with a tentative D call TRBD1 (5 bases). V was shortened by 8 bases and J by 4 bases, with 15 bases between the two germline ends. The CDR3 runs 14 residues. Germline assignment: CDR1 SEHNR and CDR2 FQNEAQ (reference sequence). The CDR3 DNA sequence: TGTGCCAGCTCACCGCCGGGACTAAATCAGCCCCAGCATTTT. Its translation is CASSPPGLNQPQHF.

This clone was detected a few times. The CDR3 reads CASIRVRYEQYF. DNA for the CDR3: TGTGCCAGCATCAGGGTTAGGTACGAGCAGTACTTC. This chain connects TRBV2 to TRBJ2-7; a possible D gene is TRBD1 (5 bases). CDR3 size: 12 residues. V was clipped by 7 bases and J by 4 bases, with 11 bases between them. Germline values: CDR1 SNHLY, CDR2 FYNNEI.

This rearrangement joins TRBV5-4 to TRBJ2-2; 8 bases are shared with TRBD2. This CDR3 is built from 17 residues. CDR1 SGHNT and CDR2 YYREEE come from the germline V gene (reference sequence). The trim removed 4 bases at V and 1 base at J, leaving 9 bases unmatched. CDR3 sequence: CASSSKREKLNTGELFF. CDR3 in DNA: TGTGCCAGCAGCAGTAAGCGGGAGAAGCTGAACACCGGGGAGCTGTTTTTT.

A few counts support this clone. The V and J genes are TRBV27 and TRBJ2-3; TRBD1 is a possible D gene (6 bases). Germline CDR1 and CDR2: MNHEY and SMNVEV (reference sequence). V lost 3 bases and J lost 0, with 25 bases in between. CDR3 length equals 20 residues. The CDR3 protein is CASSLAGTPRGARSTDTQYF. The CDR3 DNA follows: TGTGCCAGCAGTTTGGCCGGGACACCTAGAGGAGCGCGTAGCACAGATACGCAGTATTTT.

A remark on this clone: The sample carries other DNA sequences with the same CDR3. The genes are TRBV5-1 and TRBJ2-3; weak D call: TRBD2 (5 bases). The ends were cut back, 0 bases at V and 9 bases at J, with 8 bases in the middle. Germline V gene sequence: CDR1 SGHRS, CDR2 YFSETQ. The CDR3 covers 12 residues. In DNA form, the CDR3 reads TGCGCCAGCAGCTTGGATGGCGGGACGCAGTATTTT. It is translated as CASSLDGGTQYF.

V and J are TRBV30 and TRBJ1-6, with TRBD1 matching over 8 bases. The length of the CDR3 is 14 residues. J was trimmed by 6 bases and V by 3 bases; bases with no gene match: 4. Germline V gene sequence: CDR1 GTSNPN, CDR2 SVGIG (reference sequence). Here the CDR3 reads CAWRRDRGNSPLHF. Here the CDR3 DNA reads TGTGCCTGGAGACGCGACAGGGGTAATTCACCCCTCCACTTT.

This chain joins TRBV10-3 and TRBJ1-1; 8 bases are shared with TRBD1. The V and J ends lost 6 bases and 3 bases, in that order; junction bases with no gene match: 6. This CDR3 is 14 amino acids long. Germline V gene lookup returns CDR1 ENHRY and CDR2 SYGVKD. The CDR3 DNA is TGTGCCATCAGGAGACAGGGGAGAGACACTGAAGCTTTCTTT. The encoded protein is CAIRRQGRDTEAFF.

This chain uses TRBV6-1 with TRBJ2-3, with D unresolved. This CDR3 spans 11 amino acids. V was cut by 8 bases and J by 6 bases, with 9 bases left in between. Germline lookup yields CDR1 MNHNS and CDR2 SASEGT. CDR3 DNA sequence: TGTGCCAGCCCCCAATACGATACGCAGTATTTT. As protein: CASPQYDTQYF.

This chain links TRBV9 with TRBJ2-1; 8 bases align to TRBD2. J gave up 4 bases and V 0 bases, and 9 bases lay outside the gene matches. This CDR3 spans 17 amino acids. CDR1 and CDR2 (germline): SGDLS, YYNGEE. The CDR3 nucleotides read TGTGCCAGCAGCGTAGCTAGCGGGTCGATCTCTTACAATGAGCAGTTCTTC. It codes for CASSVASGSISYNEQFF.